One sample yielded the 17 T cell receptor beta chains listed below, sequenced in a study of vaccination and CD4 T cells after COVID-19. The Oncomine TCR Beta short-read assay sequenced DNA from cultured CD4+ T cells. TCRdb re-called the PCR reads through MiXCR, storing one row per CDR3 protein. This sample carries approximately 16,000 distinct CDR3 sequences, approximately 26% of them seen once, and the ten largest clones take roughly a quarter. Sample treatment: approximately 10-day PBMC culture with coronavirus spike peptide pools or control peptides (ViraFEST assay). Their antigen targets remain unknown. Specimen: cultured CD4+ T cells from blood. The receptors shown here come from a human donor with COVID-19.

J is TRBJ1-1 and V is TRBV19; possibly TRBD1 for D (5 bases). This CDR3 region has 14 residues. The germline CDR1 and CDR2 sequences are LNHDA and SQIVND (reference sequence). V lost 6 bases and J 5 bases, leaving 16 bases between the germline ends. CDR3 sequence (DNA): TGTGCCAGTAGAAGGGGACTGCGGGGGACTGAAGCTTTCTTT. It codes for CASRRGLRGTEAFF.

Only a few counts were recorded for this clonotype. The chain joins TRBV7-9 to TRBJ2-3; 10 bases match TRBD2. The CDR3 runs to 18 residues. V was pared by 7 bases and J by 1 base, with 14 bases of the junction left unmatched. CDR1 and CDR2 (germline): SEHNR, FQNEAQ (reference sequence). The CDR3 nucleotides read TGTGCCAGCACCGGGGGAACACTTAGCGGGGGGCGCACAGATACGCAGTATTTT. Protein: CASTGGTLSGGRTDTQYF.

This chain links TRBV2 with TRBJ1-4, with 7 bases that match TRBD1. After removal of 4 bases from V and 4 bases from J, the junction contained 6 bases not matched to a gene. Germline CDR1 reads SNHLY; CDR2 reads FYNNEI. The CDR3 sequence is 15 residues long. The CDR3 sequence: CASSGAGQLNEKLFF. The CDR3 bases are TGTGCCAGCAGTGGGGCGGGACAGCTTAATGAAAAACTGTTTTTT.

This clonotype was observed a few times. The CDR3 loop reads CSARVAGQETQYF. DNA for the CDR3: TGCAGTGCTAGAGTGGCGGGCCAAGAGACCCAGTACTTC. The V and J genes are TRBV20-1 and TRBJ2-5; perhaps TRBD2 as D (5 bases). V dropped 1 base and J dropped 1 base, with 7 bases sitting between them. Germline CDR1 is DFQATT and CDR2 is SNEGSKA (reference sequence). There are 13 residues in the CDR3.

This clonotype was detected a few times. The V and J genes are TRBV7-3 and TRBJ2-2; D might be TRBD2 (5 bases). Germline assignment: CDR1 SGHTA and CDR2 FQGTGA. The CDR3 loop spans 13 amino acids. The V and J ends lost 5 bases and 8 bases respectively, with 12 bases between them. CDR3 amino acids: CASSLSVPGELFF. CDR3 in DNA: TGTGCCAGCAGCCTTAGCGTCCCGGGGGAGCTGTTTTTT.

The CDR3 DNA reads as TGTGCCAGCAGCGCACATCTGAGTCGGGGTTCCTACGAGCAGTACTTC. It translates to CASSAHLSRGSYEQYF. This chain connects TRBV7-9 to TRBJ2-7; D possibly corresponds to TRBD2 (5 bases). V was trimmed by 5 bases and J by 1 base, leaving 18 bases between them. Looked up from germline, CDR1 is SEHNR and CDR2 is FQNEAQ (reference sequence). This CDR3 contains 16 residues.

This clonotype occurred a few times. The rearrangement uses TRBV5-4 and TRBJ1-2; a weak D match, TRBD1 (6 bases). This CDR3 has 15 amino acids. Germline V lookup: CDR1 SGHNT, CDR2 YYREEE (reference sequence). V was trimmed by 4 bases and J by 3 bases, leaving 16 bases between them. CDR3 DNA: TGTGCCAGCAGCGGGCTTTGGGGGGGCGACTATGGCTACACCTTC. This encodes CASSGLWGGDYGYTF. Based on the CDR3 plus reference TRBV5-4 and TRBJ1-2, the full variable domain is ETGVTQSPTHLIKTRGQQVTLRCSSQSGHNTVSWYQQALGQGPQFIFQYYREEENGRGNFPPRFSGLQFPNYSSELNVNALELDDSALYLCASSGLWGGDYGYTFGSGTRLTVV.

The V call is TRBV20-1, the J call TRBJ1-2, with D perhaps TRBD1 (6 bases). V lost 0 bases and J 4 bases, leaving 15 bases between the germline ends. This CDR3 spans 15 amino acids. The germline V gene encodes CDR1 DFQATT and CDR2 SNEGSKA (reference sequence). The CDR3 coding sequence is TGCAGTGCTAGAGATCGTGTCGGAGGGGGCTATGGCTACACCTTC. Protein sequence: CSARDRVGGGYGYTF.

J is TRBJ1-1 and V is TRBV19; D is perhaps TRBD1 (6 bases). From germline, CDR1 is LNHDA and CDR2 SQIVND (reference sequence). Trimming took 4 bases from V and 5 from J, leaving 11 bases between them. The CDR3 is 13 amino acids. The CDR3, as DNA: TGTGCCAGTAGTAGGGACATTGGGACTGAAGCTTTCTTT. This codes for CASSRDIGTEAFF.

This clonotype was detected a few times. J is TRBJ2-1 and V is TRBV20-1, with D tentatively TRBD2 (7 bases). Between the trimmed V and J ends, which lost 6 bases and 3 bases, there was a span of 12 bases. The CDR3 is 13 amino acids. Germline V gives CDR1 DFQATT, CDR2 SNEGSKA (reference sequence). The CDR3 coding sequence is TGCAGTGCATCTAGGGGGGGCTACAATGAGCAGTTCTTC. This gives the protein CSASRGGYNEQFF.

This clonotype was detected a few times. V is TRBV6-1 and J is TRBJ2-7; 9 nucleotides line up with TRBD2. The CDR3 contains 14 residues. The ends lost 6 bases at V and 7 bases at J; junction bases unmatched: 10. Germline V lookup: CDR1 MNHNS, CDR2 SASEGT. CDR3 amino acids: CASRPSAGGQEQYF. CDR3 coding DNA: TGTGCCAGCAGACCCAGCGCGGGGGGGCAAGAGCAGTACTTC.

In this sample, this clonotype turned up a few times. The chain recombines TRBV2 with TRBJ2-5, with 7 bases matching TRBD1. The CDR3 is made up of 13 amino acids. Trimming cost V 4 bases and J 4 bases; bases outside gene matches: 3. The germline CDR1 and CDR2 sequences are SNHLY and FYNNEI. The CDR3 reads CASSGQGGETQYF. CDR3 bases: TGTGCCAGCAGTGGACAGGGTGGAGAGACCCAGTACTTC.

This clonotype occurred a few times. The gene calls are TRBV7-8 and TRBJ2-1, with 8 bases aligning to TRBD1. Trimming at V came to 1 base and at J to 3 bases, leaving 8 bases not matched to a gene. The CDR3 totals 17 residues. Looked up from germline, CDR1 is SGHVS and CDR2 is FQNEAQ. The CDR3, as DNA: TGTGCCAGCAGCTTAGGGAGAAACAGGGGGTACTACAATGAGCAGTTCTTC. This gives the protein CASSLGRNRGYYNEQFF.

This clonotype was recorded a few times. The CDR3 protein is CAWSVSLGLGGQETQYF. The CDR3 nucleotides are TGTGCCTGGAGTGTGTCATTAGGTCTGGGCGGCCAAGAGACCCAGTACTTC. The J gene is TRBJ2-5, the V gene TRBV30; D uncertain. The V gene lost 0 bases and the J gene lost 1 base, with 18 bases spanning the gap. Germline V gene sequence: CDR1 GTSNPN, CDR2 SVGIG (reference sequence). This CDR3 has 17 residues.

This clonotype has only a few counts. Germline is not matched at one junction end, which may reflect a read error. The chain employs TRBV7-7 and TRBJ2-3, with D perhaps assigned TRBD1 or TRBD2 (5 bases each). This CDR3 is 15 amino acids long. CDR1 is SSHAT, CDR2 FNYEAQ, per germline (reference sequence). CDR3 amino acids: CASSPGLGSTDTQYF. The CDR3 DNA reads TGTGCTAGCAGCCCGGGGCTAGGAAGCACAGATACGCAGTATTTT.

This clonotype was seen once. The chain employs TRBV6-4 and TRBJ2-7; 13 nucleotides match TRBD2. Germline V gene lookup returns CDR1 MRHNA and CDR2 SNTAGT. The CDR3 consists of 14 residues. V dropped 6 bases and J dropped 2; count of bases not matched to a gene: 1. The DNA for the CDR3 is TGTGCCAGCAGACTAGCGGGGGGGCCCTACGAGCAGTACTTC. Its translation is CASRLAGGPYEQYF.

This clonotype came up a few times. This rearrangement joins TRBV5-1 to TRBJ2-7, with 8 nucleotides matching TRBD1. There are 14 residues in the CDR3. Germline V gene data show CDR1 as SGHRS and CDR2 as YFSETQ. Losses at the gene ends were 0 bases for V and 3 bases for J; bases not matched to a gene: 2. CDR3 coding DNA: TGCGCCAGCAGCTTGGGACAGGGGAGCTACGAGCAGTACTTC. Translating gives CASSLGQGSYEQYF.